Following are 5 T cell receptor beta chains from one sample sequenced in a study of T cell responses to AZD1222 COVID-19 vaccine. Measured with immunoSEQ multiplex PCR; TCRdb has only the in-frame clones, and not every one. This sample has tens of thousands of clones; approximately 83% occur once, and the top ten carry around 15%. Sequenced here: peripheral blood, sampled on day 0 of AZD1222 vaccination. The receptors originated from an adult in good health.

The chain recombines TRBV28 with TRBJ2-5; 8 bases map to TRBD2. The CDR3 totals 14 residues. J was trimmed by 5 bases and V by 6 bases; bases with no gene match: 8. Germline values: CDR1 MDHEN, CDR2 SYDVKM. The CDR3 here is CASRSPGGAETQYF. CDR3 DNA: TGTGCCAGCAGATCACCCGGGGGGGCGGAGACCCAGTACTTC.

V usage is TRBV6-1 and J usage is TRBJ1-5; 9 bases line up with TRBD1. After removal of 1 base from V and 7 bases from J, the junction contained 8 bases not matched to a gene. The germline V gene encodes CDR1 MNHNS and CDR2 SASEGT. The length of the CDR3 is 16 residues. CDR3 DNA: TGTGCCAGCAGTGAAGGGGGGACAGGGACTCCCCAGCCCCAGCATTTT. Amino acid sequence: CASSEGGTGTPQPQHF.

The genes are TRBV6-2 or TRBV6-3 and TRBJ1-2; weak D call: TRBD1 (5 bases). The CDR3 has 14 amino acids. Per the germline V gene, CDR1 is MNHEY and CDR2 is SVGEGT. V lost 2 bases and J 2 bases, leaving 9 bases between the germline ends. The CDR3 loop reads CASSYEGMNYGYTF. In DNA form, the CDR3 reads TGTGCCAGCAGTTACGAGGGGATGAACTATGGCTACACCTTC.

The chain joins TRBV12-3 or TRBV12-4 to TRBJ1-1; D is uncertain. V lost 6 bases and J lost 11, with 16 bases in between. The CDR3 covers 12 residues. This CDR3 reads CASSLLTPGAFF. Here the CDR3 DNA reads TGTGCCAGCAGCCTCCTTACCCCGGGCGCTTTCTTT.

This rearrangement joins TRBV19 to TRBJ1-5; possibly TRBD1 for D (5 bases). Trimming took off 1 base at V and 2 bases at J, with 12 bases between the two ends. In germline, CDR1 is LNHDA, CDR2 SQIVND (reference sequence). The CDR3 extends over 16 amino acids. The chain's CDR3 is CASSIGGAVGNQPQHF. The CDR3 coding sequence is TGTGCCAGTAGTATAGGAGGGGCGGTGGGCAATCAGCCCCAGCATTTT.